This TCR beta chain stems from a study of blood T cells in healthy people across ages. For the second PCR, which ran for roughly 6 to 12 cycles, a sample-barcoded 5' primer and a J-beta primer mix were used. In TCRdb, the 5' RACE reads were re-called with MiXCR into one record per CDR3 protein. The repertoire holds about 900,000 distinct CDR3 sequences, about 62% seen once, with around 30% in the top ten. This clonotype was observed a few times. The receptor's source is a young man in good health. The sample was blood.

The CDR3 nucleotides read TGTGCCAGCAGTCGGACAGGGAACTACGAGCAGTACTTC. Protein product: CASSRTGNYEQYF. The chain recombines TRBV27 with TRBJ2-4; 8 bases match TRBD1. With the DNA end fitting TRBJ2-7 better, the J assignment may be wrong. CDR1 and CDR2 from the germline V gene are MNHEY and SMNVEV (reference sequence). The CDR3 has 13 residues.